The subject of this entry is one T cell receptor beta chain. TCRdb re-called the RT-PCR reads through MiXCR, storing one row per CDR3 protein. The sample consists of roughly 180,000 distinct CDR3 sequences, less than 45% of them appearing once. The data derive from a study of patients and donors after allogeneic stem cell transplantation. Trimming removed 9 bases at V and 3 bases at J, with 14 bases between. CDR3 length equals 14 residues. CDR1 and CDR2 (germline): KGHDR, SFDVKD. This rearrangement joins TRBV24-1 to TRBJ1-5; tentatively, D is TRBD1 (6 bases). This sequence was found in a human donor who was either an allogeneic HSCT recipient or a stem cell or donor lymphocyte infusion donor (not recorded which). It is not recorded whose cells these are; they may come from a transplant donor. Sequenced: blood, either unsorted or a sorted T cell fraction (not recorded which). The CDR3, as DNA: TGTGCCACCTCAGGGGCGAGGGACAATCAGCCCCAGCATTTT. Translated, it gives CATSGARDNQPQHF.